The T cell receptor (beta chain) described here comes from a study of identical twins. This CDR3 is built from 15 residues. Germline V gene data show CDR1 as MNHEY and CDR2 as SMNVEV (reference sequence). V was clipped by 0 bases and J by 0 bases, with 9 bases between them. TCRdb reprocessed the 5' RACE reads via MiXCR and lists one record per CDR3 protein. Among 420,000 or so distinct CDR3 sequences listed, approximately 18% were seen once. This clonotype occurred a few times. Every one of the donors was a healthy Caucasian. This receptor was obtained from a middle-aged man in good health. The specimen was naive T cells sorted from blood. The chain links TRBV27 to TRBJ2-7; D call uncertain. The CDR3 coding sequence is TGTGCCAGCAGTTTATCCTTGAGCCCCTCCTACGAGCAGTACTTC. Protein: CASSLSLSPSYEQYF.